These 16 T cell receptor beta chains were all obtained from the same sample, sequenced in a study of OX40 agonist ivuxolimab in advanced cancers. Repertoires were generated with immunoSEQ multiplex PCR, while TCRdb's copy carries only in-frame clones and drops some. The sample comprises about 84,000 clones, around four fifths of which are singletons, and approximately 2.6% rests with the top ten. The specimen comprised CD4+ or CD8+ T cells sorted from blood, sampled in a trial of the OX40 agonist ivuxolimab. These receptors all come from an adult with an advanced solid tumor such as melanoma, head and neck, liver or kidney cancer.

The rearrangement links TRBV11-1 to TRBJ2-3; D unclear. Germline values: CDR1 SGHAT, CDR2 FQDESV (reference sequence). This CDR3 is built from 13 residues. V gave up 0 bases and J gave up 6 bases, with 7 bases separating them. The CDR3 is CASSLALGDTQYF. CDR3 DNA sequence: TGTGCCAGCAGCTTAGCGCTGGGGGATACGCAGTATTTT.

The chain carries TRBV25-1 and TRBJ2-3; D possibly matches TRBD1 or TRBD2 (5 bases each). Germline loops: CDR1 MGHDK, CDR2 SYGVNS. The CDR3 totals 12 residues. V was pared by 6 bases and J by 1 base, with 5 bases between. CDR3 in DNA: TGTGCCAGCAGGGGGGGCACAGATACGCAGTATTTT. Translation gives CASRGGTDTQYF.

The chain links TRBV28 to TRBJ2-1; unclear D gene. V gave up 5 bases and J gave up 8 bases, with 13 bases separating them. The CDR3 runs to 13 residues. Germline V gene sequence: CDR1 MDHEN, CDR2 SYDVKM. CDR3 amino acids: CASSPRPTDEQFF. CDR3 sequence (DNA): TGTGCCAGCAGTCCACGGCCGACTGATGAGCAGTTCTTC. The variable domain in full, completed from reference TRBV28 and TRBJ2-1, reads DVKVTQSSRYLVKRTGEKVFLECVQDMDHENMFWYRQDPGLGLRLIYFSYDVKMKEKGDIPEGYSVSREKKERFSLILESASTNQTSMYLCASSPRPTDEQFFGPGTRLTVL.

V is TRBV7-3 and J is TRBJ1-5, with D maybe TRBD1 (5 bases). The CDR3 contains 13 residues. V lost 2 bases and J 6 bases, leaving 8 bases between the germline ends. Per the germline V gene, CDR1 is SGHTA and CDR2 is FQGTGA. The CDR3 region is CASSLGGSQPQHF. DNA of the CDR3: TGTGCCAGCAGCTTAGGGGGAAGTCAGCCCCAGCATTTT.

The rearrangement joins TRBV6-5 to TRBJ1-2, with unresolved D. The length of the CDR3 is 12 residues. CDR1 is MNHEY and CDR2 is SVGAGI in the germline V gene. The V and J ends lost 5 bases and 6 bases respectively, with 10 bases between them. The CDR3 DNA is TGTGCCAGCAGTCCCCGGGTGGATGGCTACACCTTC. This codes for CASSPRVDGYTF.

The rearrangement uses TRBV5-6 and TRBJ2-5; TRBD2 agrees at 8 bases. The CDR3 length is 14 residues. The V gene end was trimmed by 3 bases and the J gene end by 5 bases; junction bases not matched to a gene: 6. The V gene's germline CDR1 is SGHDT and CDR2 YYEEEE. The CDR3 region is CASSSGGGPETQYF. Written as DNA, the CDR3 is TGTGCCAGCAGCTCCGGCGGGGGGCCGGAGACCCAGTACTTC.

V gene TRBV18 combines with J gene TRBJ2-7; D perhaps matches TRBD1 (6 bases). The V gene's germline CDR1 is KGHSH and CDR2 LQKENI. The CDR3 sequence is 14 residues long. V lost 3 bases and J lost 0, with 9 bases in between. The CDR3 protein is CASSPDSTSYEQYF. As DNA, the CDR3 is TGTGCCAGCTCACCGGACAGCACCTCCTACGAGCAGTACTTC.

The chain recombines TRBV5-4 with TRBJ2-1; 12 bases are shared with TRBD2. CDR1 is SGHNT, CDR2 YYREEE, per germline (reference sequence). The CDR3 has 18 amino acids. Trimming cost V 2 bases and J 0 bases; bases outside gene matches: 6. The CDR3 sequence is CASSFRLAGALSYNEQFF. DNA of the CDR3: TGTGCCAGCAGCTTTAGACTAGCGGGGGCCCTCTCCTACAATGAGCAGTTCTTC.

The chain joins TRBV6-5 to TRBJ1-1; D is possibly TRBD1 (6 bases). Per the germline V gene, CDR1 is MNHEY and CDR2 is SVGAGI. Trimming took off 5 bases at V and 11 bases at J, with 18 bases between the two ends. CDR3 length equals 13 residues. Here the CDR3 reads CASSTGSAGMAFF. The CDR3 region has the DNA TGTGCCAGCAGTACAGGGTCGGCGGGGATGGCTTTCTTT.

The V and J genes are TRBV7-3 and TRBJ1-6; 7 nucleotides align to TRBD1. Germline CDR1 reads SGHTA; CDR2 reads FQGTGA. Trimming at V came to 5 bases and at J to 8 bases, leaving 6 bases not matched to a gene. This CDR3 is built from 14 residues. CDR3 DNA: TGTGCCAGCAGCGAGGGGGCGGATTATTCACCCCTCCACTTT. Its protein product is CASSEGADYSPLHF.

The CDR3 DNA is TGCGCCAGCAGCTTGGCGGACAGCGCCCCCCTCCACTTT. Translating gives CASSLADSAPLHF. This chain links TRBV5-1 with TRBJ1-6; a weak D match, TRBD1 (6 bases). The V end lost 0 bases, the J end lost 13 bases, and 11 bases lay between the germline ends. Germline CDR1 reads SGHRS; CDR2 reads YFSETQ. This CDR3 contains 13 residues.

This chain links TRBV20-1 with TRBJ1-2; TRBD1 is a possible D gene (5 bases). CDR3 length equals 11 residues. V lost 6 bases, J lost 2 bases, and 7 bases lay in between. The germline gives CDR1 DFQATT, CDR2 SNEGSKA (reference sequence). The DNA for the CDR3 is TGCAGTGCATGGGGGAACTATGGCTACACCTTC. It translates to CSAWGNYGYTF.

The genes are TRBV5-1 and TRBJ1-1; the D is unclear. V was cut by 2 bases and J by 5 bases, with 10 bases left in between. Germline loops: CDR1 SGHRS, CDR2 YFSETQ. The CDR3 totals 13 residues. CDR3 region: CASSLTGKTEAFF. The CDR3 DNA reads TGCGCCAGCAGCTTAACGGGAAAAACTGAAGCTTTCTTT.

V usage is TRBV7-7 and J usage is TRBJ2-3; possible D gene TRBD1, 6 bases. V shed 3 bases and J shed 4 bases, with 8 bases lying between them. This CDR3 contains 13 residues. Germline CDR1 is SSHAT and CDR2 is FNYEAQ (reference sequence). The CDR3 DNA reads as TGTGCCAGCAGCTTGGGGGCACCAGATACGCAGTATTTT. Its translation: CASSLGAPDTQYF.

This clone showed up just a few times. The chain is built from TRBV2 and TRBJ1-6; the D gene is possibly TRBD1 (5 bases). CDR3 length: 14 amino acids. Germline CDR1 reads SNHLY; CDR2 reads FYNNEI. V was trimmed by 6 bases and J by 5 bases, leaving 11 bases between them. The CDR3 DNA reads as TGTGCCAGCAGCCCCGGGACGGATAATTCACCCCTCCACTTT. Protein sequence: CASSPGTDNSPLHF.

Details on this clone: The junction differs from germline at one of its ends, possibly a read error. The chain uses TRBV6-5 and TRBJ2-5; 7 nucleotides align to TRBD2. The CDR3 loop spans 12 amino acids. Germline lookup yields CDR1 MNHEY and CDR2 SVGAGI. This chain's CDR3 is CASRAGPENQYF. CDR3 nucleotides: TGTGCCAGCAGAGCGGGACCCGAGAACCAGTACTTC.